This T cell receptor beta chain was obtained from a study of T-cell memory formation after mild COVID-19. In the study overall: TCR clusters largely stayed donor specific.

J lost 1 base, V lost 3 bases, and 6 bases had no gene match. Germline-derived CDR1 and CDR2 are SGHRS and YFSETQ. The CDR3 totals 15 residues. General study findings and limits: SARS-CoV-2 specificity was not confirmed for second-wave clones peaking on day 37. Pre-infection memory already had some responding clones, implying cross-reactive memory joined.

This clonotype has at least ten counts. Its antigen is currently unknown. TCRdb re-analysed the 5' RACE reads in MiXCR, keeping a single row per CDR3 protein. The table records hundreds of thousands of distinct CDR3 sequences, roughly 20% of them present only once. The receptor's source is an adult woman who had mild COVID-19 (a few samples of this study predate the infection). Cell type and time point are not known. V and J are TRBV5-1 and TRBJ2-5, with 7 bases fitting TRBD1. The material sequenced was PBMCs or a T cell subset sorted from them (not recorded which). In nucleotides, the CDR3 is TGCGCCAGCAGCTCACAGGGGCGATCCCAAGAGACCCAGTACTTC. Its translation is CASSSQGRSQETQYF.